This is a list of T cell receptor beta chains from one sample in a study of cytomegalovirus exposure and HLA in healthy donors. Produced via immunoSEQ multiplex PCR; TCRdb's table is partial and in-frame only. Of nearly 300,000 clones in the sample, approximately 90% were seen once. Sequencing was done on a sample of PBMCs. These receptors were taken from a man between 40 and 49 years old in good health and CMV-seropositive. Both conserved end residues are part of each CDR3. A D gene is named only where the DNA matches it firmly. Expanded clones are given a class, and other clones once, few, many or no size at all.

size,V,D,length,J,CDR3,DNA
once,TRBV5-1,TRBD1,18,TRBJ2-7,CASSWVTGSLQSTYEQYF,TGCGCCAGCAGCTGGGTGACAGGGTCCCTTCAATCTACCTACGAGCAGTACTTC
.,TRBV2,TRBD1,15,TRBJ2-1,CASSAPAGQGNKQFF,TGTGCCAGCAGTGCCCCGGCGGGACAGGGGAATAAGCAGTTCTTC
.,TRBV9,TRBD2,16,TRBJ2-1,CASSVTGTSGSIEQFF,TGTGCCAGCAGCGTAACCGGGACTAGCGGGAGTATTGAGCAGTTCTTC
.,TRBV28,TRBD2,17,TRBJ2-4,CASSPGLAGGMGNIQYF,TGTGCCAGCAGTCCGGGACTAGCGGGAGGTATGGGAAACATTCAGTACTTC
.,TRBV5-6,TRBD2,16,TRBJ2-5,CASSLQGLAGSETQYF,TGTGCCAGCAGCTTGCAGGGACTAGCGGGATCGGAGACCCAGTACTTC
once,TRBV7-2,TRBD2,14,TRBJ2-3,CASSSAGVTDTQYF,TGTGCCAGCAGCTCTGCGGGAGTCACAGATACGCAGTATTTT
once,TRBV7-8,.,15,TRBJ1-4,CASSFGEATNEKLFF,TGTGCCAGCAGCTTTGGAGAGGCAACTAATGAAAAACTGTTTTTT
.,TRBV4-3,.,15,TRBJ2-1,CASSLRGAAYNEQFF,TGCGCCAGCAGCCTCAGGGGGGCGGCCTACAATGAGCAGTTCTTC
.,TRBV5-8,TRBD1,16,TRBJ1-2,CASSRAGTGTNYGYTF,TGTGCCAGCAGCCGCGCCGGGACAGGGACTAACTATGGCTACACCTTC
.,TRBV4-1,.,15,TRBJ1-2,CASSQGPGSSYGYTF,TGCGCCAGCAGCCAAGGTCCGGGGTCTAGCTATGGCTACACCTTC
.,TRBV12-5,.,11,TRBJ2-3,CASGRGDTQYF,TGTGCTAGTGGGAGAGGGGATACGCAGTATTTT
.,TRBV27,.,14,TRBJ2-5,CASSWAGQQETQYF,TGTGCCAGCAGTTGGGCAGGGCAGCAAGAGACCCAGTACTTC
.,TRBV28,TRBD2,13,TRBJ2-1,CASSPGGYNEQFF,TGTGCCAGCAGTCCGGGAGGGTACAATGAGCAGTTCTTC
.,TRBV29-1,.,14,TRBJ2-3,CSVGQTSSTDTQYF,TGCAGCGTCGGACAGACATCTAGCACAGATACGCAGTATTTT
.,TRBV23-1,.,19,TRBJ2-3,CASSQPTVGFSGGTDTQYF,TGCGCCAGCAGTCAGCCGACGGTGGGGTTTAGCGGCGGCACAGATACGCAGTATTTT
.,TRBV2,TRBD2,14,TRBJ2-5,CASSLSGSVETQYF,TGTGCCAGCAGCCTTAGCGGGAGCGTGGAGACCCAGTACTTC
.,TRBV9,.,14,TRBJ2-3,CASSVVAVSDTQYF,TGTGCCAGCAGCGTAGTGGCGGTTTCTGATACGCAGTATTTT
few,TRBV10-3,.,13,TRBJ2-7,CFFKEKTAYEQYF,TGTTTTTTCAAGGAGAAGACGGCATACGAGCAGTACTTC
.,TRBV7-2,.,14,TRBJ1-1,CASSLDNLNTEAFF,TGTGCCAGCAGCTTGGACAACCTGAACACTGAAGCTTTCTTT
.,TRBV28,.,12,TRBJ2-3,CASRESLDTQYF,TGTGCCAGCAGGGAGTCGTTAGATACGCAGTATTTT
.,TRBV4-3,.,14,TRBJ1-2,CASSQDRGVYGYTF,TGCGCCAGCAGCCAAGACAGGGGAGTCTATGGCTACACCTTC
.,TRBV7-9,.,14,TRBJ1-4,CASSSGGTREKLFF,TGTGCCAGCAGCTCGGGCGGGACTCGGGAAAAACTGTTTTTT
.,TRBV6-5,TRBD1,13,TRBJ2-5,CASSRDRGETQYF,TGTGCCAGCAGCCGGGACAGGGGAGAGACCCAGTACTTC
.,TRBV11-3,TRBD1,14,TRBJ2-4,CASSNRDRDNIQYF,TGTGCCAGCAGCAACCGGGACAGGGACAACATTCAGTACTTC
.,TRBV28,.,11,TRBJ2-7,CASRGPYEQYF,TGTGCCAGCAGGGGGCCCTACGAGCAGTACTTC
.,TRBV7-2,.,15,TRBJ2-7,CASSPLVRGSYEQYF,TGTGCCAGCAGCCCCCTTGTAAGGGGATCCTACGAGCAGTACTTC
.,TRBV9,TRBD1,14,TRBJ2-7,CASSVGQGASEQYF,TGTGCCAGCAGCGTGGGACAGGGGGCAAGCGAGCAGTACTTC
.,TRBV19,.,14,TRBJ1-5,CASKGAALNQPQHF,TGTGCCAGTAAAGGGGCCGCCCTCAATCAGCCCCAGCATTTT
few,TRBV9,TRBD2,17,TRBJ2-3,CASSGPQGAGGADTQYF,TGTGCCAGCAGCGGACCCCAGGGCGCGGGAGGCGCAGATACGCAGTATTTT
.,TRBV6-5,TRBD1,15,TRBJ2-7,CASRQGAAFAYEQYF,TGTGCCAGCAGACAGGGGGCAGCCTTTGCCTACGAGCAGTACTTC
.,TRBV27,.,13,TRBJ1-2,CASSPTGSYGYTF,TGTGCCAGCAGTCCCACAGGTTCCTATGGCTACACCTTC
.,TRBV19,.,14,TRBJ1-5,CASSSLTGNQPQHF,TGTGCCAGTAGTAGCTTGACAGGTAATCAGCCCCAGCATTTT
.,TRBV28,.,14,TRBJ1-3,CASSSRVTGNTIYF,TGTGCCAGCAGTTCGAGGGTTACTGGAAACACCATATATTTT
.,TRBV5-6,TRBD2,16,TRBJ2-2,CASSLSLAGVGGELFF,TGTGCCAGCAGCTTGAGTCTAGCGGGGGTCGGCGGGGAGCTGTTTTTT
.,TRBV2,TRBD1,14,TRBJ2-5,CASSAGDREETQYF,TGTGCCAGCAGTGCGGGGGACAGGGAAGAGACCCAGTACTTC
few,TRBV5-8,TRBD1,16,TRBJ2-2,CASSLEGGLMYGELFF,TGTGCCAGCAGCTTGGAAGGGGGCCTTATGTACGGGGAGCTGTTTTTT
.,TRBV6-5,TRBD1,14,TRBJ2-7,CASSGTGITYEQYF,TGTGCCAGCAGTGGGACAGGGATAACCTACGAGCAGTACTTC
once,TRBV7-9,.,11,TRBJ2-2,CASSLTGELFF,TGTGCCAGCAGCTTAACTGGGGAGCTGTTTTTT
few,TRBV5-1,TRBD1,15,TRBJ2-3,CASNMGQGGTDTQYF,TGCGCCAGCAATATGGGACAGGGGGGCACAGATACGCAGTATTTT
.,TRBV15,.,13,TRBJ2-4,CATSREDSHIQYF,TGTGCCACCAGCAGAGAGGACAGTCACATTCAGTACTTC
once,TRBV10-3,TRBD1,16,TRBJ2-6,CAISPGQGAGANVLTF,TGTGCCATCAGTCCGGGACAGGGGGCCGGGGCCAACGTCCTGACTTTC
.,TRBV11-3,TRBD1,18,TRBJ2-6,CASSPGRGGASGANVLTF,TGTGCCAGCAGCCCAGGCCGAGGGGGCGCTTCTGGGGCCAACGTCCTGACTTTC